This T cell receptor (beta chain) comes out of a study of T cell repertoires in cytomegalovirus infection. About the study: Carrying CMV and the relevant HLA type showed in public TCR beta signatures. Study results and limitations: Cumulative frequency (of public TCR beta family members) identified carriers of CMV plus the relevant HLA. HLA-C-restricted CMV-specific TCR beta clonotypes prevailed in the ex vivo response.

TCRdb recomputed calls from the reads with MiXCR, one row per CDR3 protein. The top ten clones hold over 15% of a sample with about 140,000 distinct CDR3 sequences, roughly 6.5% of them seen once. In this sample, this clonotype turned up many times. Its cognate antigen is unknown. V lost 1 base and J lost 8, with 8 bases in between. Germline CDR1 and CDR2: SGHTA and FQGNSA. This CDR3 contains 12 residues. The sequencing input was PBMCs. This clonotype was sampled from a human donor in good health (CMV status not recorded). Some clones in this sample may be carry-over from other donors' samples. The chain recombines TRBV7-2 with TRBJ2-5; no firm D call. CDR3 DNA sequence: TGTGCCAGCAGCTTAGGAGACCTAACCCAGTACTTC. It encodes CASSLGDLTQYF.